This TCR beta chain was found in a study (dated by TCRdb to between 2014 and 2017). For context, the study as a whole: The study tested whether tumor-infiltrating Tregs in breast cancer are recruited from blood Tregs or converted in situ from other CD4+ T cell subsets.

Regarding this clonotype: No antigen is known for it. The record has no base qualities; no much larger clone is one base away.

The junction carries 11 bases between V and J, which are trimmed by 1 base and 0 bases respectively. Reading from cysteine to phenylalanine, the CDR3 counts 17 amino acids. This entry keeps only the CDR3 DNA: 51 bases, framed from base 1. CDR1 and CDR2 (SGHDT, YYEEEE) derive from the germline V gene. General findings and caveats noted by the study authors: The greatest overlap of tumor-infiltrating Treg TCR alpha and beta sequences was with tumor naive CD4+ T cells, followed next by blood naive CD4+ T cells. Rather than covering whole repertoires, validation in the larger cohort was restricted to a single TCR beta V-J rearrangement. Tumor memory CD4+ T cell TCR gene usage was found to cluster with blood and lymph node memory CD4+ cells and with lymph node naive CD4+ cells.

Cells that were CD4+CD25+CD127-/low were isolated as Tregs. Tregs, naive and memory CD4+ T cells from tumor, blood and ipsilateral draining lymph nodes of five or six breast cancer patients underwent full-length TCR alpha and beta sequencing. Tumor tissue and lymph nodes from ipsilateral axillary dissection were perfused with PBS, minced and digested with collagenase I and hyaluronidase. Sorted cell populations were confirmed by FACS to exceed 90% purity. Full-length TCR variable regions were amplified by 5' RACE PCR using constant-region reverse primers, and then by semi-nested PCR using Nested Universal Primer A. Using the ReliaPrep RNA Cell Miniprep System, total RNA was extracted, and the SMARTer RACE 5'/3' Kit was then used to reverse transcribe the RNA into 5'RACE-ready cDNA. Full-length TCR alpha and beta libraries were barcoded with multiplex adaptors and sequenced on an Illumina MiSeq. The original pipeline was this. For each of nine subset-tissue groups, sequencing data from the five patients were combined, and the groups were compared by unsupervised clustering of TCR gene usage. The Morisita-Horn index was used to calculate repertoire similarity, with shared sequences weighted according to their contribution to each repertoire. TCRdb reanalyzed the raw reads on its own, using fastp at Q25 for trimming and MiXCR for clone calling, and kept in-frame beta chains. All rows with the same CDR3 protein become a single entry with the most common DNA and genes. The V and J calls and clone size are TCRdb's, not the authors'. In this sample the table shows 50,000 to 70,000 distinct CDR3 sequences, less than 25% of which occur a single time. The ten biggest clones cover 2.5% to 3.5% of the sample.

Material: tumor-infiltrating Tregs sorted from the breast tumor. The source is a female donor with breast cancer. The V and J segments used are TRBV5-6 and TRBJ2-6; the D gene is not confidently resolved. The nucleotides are TGTGCCAGCAGCTTGACAGCGATGAGCTCTGGGGCCAACGTCCTGACTTTC. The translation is CASSLTAMSSGANVLTF.